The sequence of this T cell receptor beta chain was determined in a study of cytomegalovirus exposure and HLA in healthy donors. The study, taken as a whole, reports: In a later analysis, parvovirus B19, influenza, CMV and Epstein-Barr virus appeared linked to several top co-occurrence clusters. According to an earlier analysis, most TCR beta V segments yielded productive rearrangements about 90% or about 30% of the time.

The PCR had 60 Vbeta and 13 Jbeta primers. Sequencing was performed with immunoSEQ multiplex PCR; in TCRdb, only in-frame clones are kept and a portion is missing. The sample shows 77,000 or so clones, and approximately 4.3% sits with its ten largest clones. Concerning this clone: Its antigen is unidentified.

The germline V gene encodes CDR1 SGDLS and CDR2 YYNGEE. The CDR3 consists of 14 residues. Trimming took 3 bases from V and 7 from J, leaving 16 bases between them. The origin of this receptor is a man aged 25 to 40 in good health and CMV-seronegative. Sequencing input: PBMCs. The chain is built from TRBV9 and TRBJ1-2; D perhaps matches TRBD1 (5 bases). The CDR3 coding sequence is TGTGCCAGCAGCGCATATTTCAGGGTCTCTGGCTACACCTTC. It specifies CASSAYFRVSGYTF.